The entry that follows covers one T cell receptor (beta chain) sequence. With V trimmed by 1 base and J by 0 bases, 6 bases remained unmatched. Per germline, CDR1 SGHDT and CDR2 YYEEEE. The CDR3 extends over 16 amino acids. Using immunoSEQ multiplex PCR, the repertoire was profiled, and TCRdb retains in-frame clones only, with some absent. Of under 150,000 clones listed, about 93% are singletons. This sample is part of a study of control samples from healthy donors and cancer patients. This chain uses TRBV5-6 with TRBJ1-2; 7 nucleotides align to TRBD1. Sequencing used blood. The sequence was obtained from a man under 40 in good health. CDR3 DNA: TGTGCCAGCAGCTTGCTGGGGACAGAAGCTAACTATGGCTACACCTTC. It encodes CASSLLGTEANYGYTF.